This T cell receptor beta chain comes out of a study of control samples from healthy donors and cancer patients (dated by TCRdb to the early 2020s). Remarks on this clone: The antigen it binds to is not known. No much larger clonotype is one base removed from it; base qualities were not supplied.

Library method: the immunoSEQ multiplex PCR assay. TCRdb's version of the immuneACCESS table is confined to in-frame rearrangements and falls short of the full clone set. An unresolved V gene accounts for under half of the shortfall where checked; the remainder is of unknown origin. The sample has fewer than 70,000 clones on record, about nine tenths of them singletons. Jointly, the top ten make up roughly 13% of the sample. This clonotype was sampled from a man between 60 and 75 years old with head and neck cancer. The source material was PBMCs.

The DNA sequence is as follows: TGTGCCAGTAGTATAGATACGTTGAAAACCGGGGAGCTGTTTTTT. The encoded protein is CASSIDTLKTGELFF. This sequence uses TRBV19 and TRBJ2-2; too little of a D gene remains to name it. V is cut by 0 bases and J by 5 bases, and the space between the germline ends is 10 bases. Looking up the germline V gene (reference sequence) yields CDR1 LNHDA and CDR2 SQIVND. The CDR3 holds 15 amino acids from the cysteine to the phenylalanine. Only the CDR3 region is kept as DNA, spanning 45 bases read in frame from base 1.